What follows are 27 T cell receptor beta chains derived from one specimen sequenced in a study of PD-L1 blockade in urothelial cancer. Here immunoSEQ multiplex PCR was the method, and the copy in TCRdb shows in-frame clones only, minus some. This sample has roughly 42,000 clones; 81% occur once, and the top ten carry 2.5% to 3%. Sequenced material: PBMCs, taken around atezolizumab (anti-PD-L1) treatment. The receptors here all came from a man aged 65 to 79 with urothelial cancer.

The chain recombines TRBV14 with TRBJ1-1; no definite D call. The CDR3 totals 13 residues. Germline CDR1 SGHDN, CDR2 FVKESK. V was shortened by 0 bases and J by 8 bases, with 10 bases between the two germline ends. CDR3 amino acids: CASSQESGREAFF. DNA of the CDR3: TGTGCCAGCAGCCAAGAATCCGGCAGGGAAGCTTTCTTT.

The chain carries TRBV7-3 and TRBJ2-2; the match to TRBD2 covers 13 bases. Trimming took 3 bases from V and 4 from J; bases not matched to a gene: 5. Germline V lookup: CDR1 SGHTA, CDR2 FQGTGA. There are 17 residues in the CDR3. The CDR3 protein is CASSLGLAGSRTGELFF. The CDR3 DNA is TGTGCCAGCAGCTTGGGACTAGCGGGATCCCGCACCGGGGAGCTGTTTTTT.

The chain recombines TRBV19 with TRBJ2-7, with a possible D match to TRBD2 (5 bases). This CDR3 has 12 residues. Trimming removed 5 bases at V and 3 bases at J, with 8 bases between. CDR1 and CDR2 from the germline V gene are LNHDA and SQIVND (reference sequence). The CDR3 bases are TGTGCCAGTAGTCGAGAGGGCTACGAGCAGTACTTC. The encoded protein is CASSREGYEQYF.

CDR3 in DNA: TGTGCCAGCAGCTTGAGGCGGGAGGGCGGAGAGACCCAGTACTTC. Amino acid sequence: CASSLRREGGETQYF. The chain couples TRBV7-2 to TRBJ2-5, with 9 bases matching TRBD2. The CDR3 covers 15 residues. The V gene's germline CDR1 is SGHTA and CDR2 FQGNSA. V gave up 3 bases and J gave up 4 bases; unmatched junction bases: 6.

The rearrangement uses TRBV9 and TRBJ1-1; D is perhaps TRBD1 (5 bases). This CDR3 region has 15 residues. The germline V and J ends were trimmed by 7 bases and 2 bases, with 18 bases remaining between them. CDR1 and CDR2 from the germline V gene are SGDLS and YYNGEE. CDR3 sequence: CASAPRLQGNTEAFF. As DNA, the CDR3 is TGTGCCAGCGCTCCTCGGCTCCAGGGAAACACTGAAGCTTTCTTT.

The rearrangement uses TRBV7-8 and TRBJ2-3; D remains ambiguous. Trimming took 1 base from V and 5 from J, leaving 10 bases between them. The CDR3 covers 14 residues. Germline CDR1 reads SGHVS; CDR2 reads FQNEAQ. The CDR3 is CASSLGWRGDTQYF. Written as DNA, the CDR3 is TGTGCCAGCAGCTTAGGTTGGAGAGGAGATACGCAGTATTTT.

The chain is built from TRBV28 and TRBJ1-4; D perhaps matches TRBD1 (5 bases). CDR3 length: 15 residues. The germline gives CDR1 MDHEN, CDR2 SYDVKM. V was cut by 6 bases and J by 4 bases, with 15 bases left in between. CDR3 sequence reads: CASRGGSAGNEKLFF. For the CDR3, the DNA is TGTGCCAGCAGGGGGGGGAGCGCGGGTAATGAAAAACTGTTTTTT.

The chain joins TRBV5-1 to TRBJ1-4; TRBD1 aligns across 7 bases. CDR3 length: 18 residues. V lost 4 bases, J lost 4 bases, and 16 bases stayed unmatched. Germline-derived CDR1 and CDR2 are SGHRS and YFSETQ. This CDR3 reads CASSGRQGRGAVNEKLFF. CDR3 coding DNA: TGCGCCAGCAGCGGCAGACAGGGTAGAGGGGCGGTTAATGAAAAACTGTTTTTT.

The rearrangement uses TRBV9 and TRBJ2-1; D is possibly TRBD1 (6 bases). V lost 4 bases to trimming and J lost 0 bases, with 14 bases between them. CDR3 size: 16 residues. Germline CDR1 and CDR2: SGDLS and YYNGEE. The CDR3 region has the DNA TGTGCCAGCAGCCCCCGAGACAGGAGCTCCTACAATGAGCAGTTCTTC. This codes for CASSPRDRSSYNEQFF.

V and J are TRBV7-2 and TRBJ2-7, with D uncertain. Germline loops: CDR1 SGHTA, CDR2 FQGNSA. V lost 6 bases and J lost 6, with 9 bases in between. The CDR3 loop spans 11 amino acids. The DNA of the CDR3 is TGTGCCAGCAGTTCACTCCTCGAGCAGTACTTC. It yields the protein CASSSLLEQYF.

The chain is built from TRBV11-2 and TRBJ2-3; 8 positions match TRBD1. The V segment lost 3 bases and the J segment 3 bases; nucleotides outside the gene matches: 11. The CDR3 is made up of 17 amino acids. From germline, CDR1 is SGHAT and CDR2 FQNNGV. CDR3 nucleotides: TGTGCCAGCAGCTTGGACAGGGCCTCAATGGGGACAGATACGCAGTATTTT. It codes for CASSLDRASMGTDTQYF. The complete variable domain, with remaining parts taken from reference TRBV11-2 and TRBJ2-3, reads EAGVAQSPRYKIIEKRQSVAFWCNPISGHATLYWYQQILGQGPKLLIQFQNNGVVDDSQLPKDRFSAERLKGVDSTLKIQPAKLEDSAVYLCASSLDRASMGTDTQYFGPGTRLTVL.

V and J are TRBV4-3 and TRBJ2-1; TRBD2 might be the D (5 bases). The length of the CDR3 is 13 residues. V was cut by 3 bases and J by 4 bases, with 7 bases left in between. CDR1 LGHNA and CDR2 YSLEER come from the germline V gene. In DNA form, the CDR3 reads TGCGCCAGCAGCCAGAGAGGGTACAATGAGCAGTTCTTC. This translates into CASSQRGYNEQFF.

The gene calls are TRBV11-2 and TRBJ2-1; the match to TRBD2 covers 7 bases. CDR3 length equals 17 residues. Trimming at V came to 8 bases and at J to 6 bases, leaving 19 bases not matched to a gene. Looked up from germline, CDR1 is SGHAT and CDR2 is FQNNGV. The CDR3 region has the DNA TGTGCCAGCGTGGGTAGGGGCGGGAGCTTTTTTCGCAATGAGCAGTTCTTC. Translation: CASVGRGGSFFRNEQFF.

The V call is TRBV19, the J call TRBJ2-2; D is perhaps TRBD1 (5 bases). Trimming removed 4 bases at V and 4 bases at J, with 13 bases between. The germline CDR1 and CDR2 sequences are LNHDA and SQIVND (reference sequence). This CDR3 spans 15 amino acids. As DNA, the CDR3 is TGTGCCAGTAGTAATCACAGGTGGACCACCGGGGAGCTGTTTTTT. Amino acid sequence: CASSNHRWTTGELFF.

This rearrangement joins TRBV19 to TRBJ2-5; maybe TRBD2 (7 bases). This CDR3 spans 15 amino acids. Trimming removed 1 base from V and 4 bases from J, with 13 bases in between. From germline, CDR1 is LNHDA and CDR2 SQIVND (reference sequence). The CDR3 loop reads CASSIAAGAGETQYF. Here the CDR3 DNA reads TGTGCCAGTAGTATAGCCGCGGGGGCTGGAGAGACCCAGTACTTC.

This sequence joins TRBV27 and TRBJ1-1, with D possibly TRBD1 on 5 matching bases. Trimming left V 0 bases short and J 2 bases short, with 10 bases between. The length of the CDR3 is 15 residues. Per germline, CDR1 MNHEY and CDR2 SMNVEV (reference sequence). The CDR3 loop is CASSLSGGLNTEAFF. CDR3 bases: TGTGCCAGCAGTTTATCCGGGGGTTTAAACACTGAAGCTTTCTTT.

This clone was recorded only once. The chain carries TRBV7-9 and TRBJ2-7; maybe TRBD2 (5 bases). This CDR3 spans 15 amino acids. Trimming cost V 3 bases and J 3 bases, with 15 bases left between them. Germline lookup yields CDR1 SEHNR and CDR2 FQNEAQ (reference sequence). The CDR3 DNA sequence: TGTGCCAGCAGCTTCTTGGTGCGAGGGATCTACGAGCAGTACTTC. Protein product: CASSFLVRGIYEQYF.

The chain is built from TRBV18 and TRBJ2-1, with 7 bases that match TRBD2. The CDR3 loop spans 16 amino acids. Germline CDR1 is KGHSH and CDR2 is LQKENI. The J segment lost 6 bases and the V segment lost 4 bases, leaving 12 bases of the junction unmatched. The CDR3 nucleotides are TGTGCCAGCTCACGACTACTAGCGACGACGGGCAATGAGCAGTTCTTC. As protein: CASSRLLATTGNEQFF. Full variable domain (remainder filled in from reference TRBV18 and TRBJ2-1): NAGVMQNPRHLVRRRGQEARLRCSPMKGHSHVYWYRQLPEEGLKFMVYLQKENIIDESGMPKERFSAEFPKEGPSILRIQQVVRGDSAAYFCASSRLLATTGNEQFFGPGTRLTVL.

The rearrangement links TRBV21-1 to TRBJ1-5; TRBD1 is the table's D call, not checked against the DNA. TRBV21-1 counts as a pseudogene. This CDR3 region has 17 residues. DNA for the CDR3: TGTGCCACCCAGCAGAATTGGACAGGGACCTGCTCTCAGCCCCAGCATTTT. As protein: CATQQNWTGTCSQPQHF.

This clone was observed a single time. This chain's CDR3 is CASSNSTGLGTGELFF. The CDR3 coding sequence is TGTGCCAGTAGTAATTCAACAGGGTTGGGCACCGGGGAGCTGTTTTTT. This sequence joins TRBV19 and TRBJ2-2; D perhaps matches TRBD1 (6 bases). The V and J ends lost 4 bases and 4 bases respectively, with 16 bases between them. From germline, CDR1 is LNHDA and CDR2 SQIVND (reference sequence). CDR3 length: 16 amino acids.

The J gene is TRBJ2-5, the V gene TRBV7-3, with 15 bases lining up with TRBD2. The CDR3 consists of 15 residues. V lost 5 bases, J lost 5 bases, and 3 bases stayed unmatched. Germline CDR1 is SGHTA and CDR2 is FQGTGA. The CDR3 is CASSRGLAGGETQYF. The CDR3, as DNA: TGTGCCAGCAGCAGGGGACTAGCGGGAGGCGAGACCCAGTACTTC.

The chain employs TRBV10-3 and TRBJ2-7; D may be TRBD2 (6 bases). The CDR3 length is 13 residues. Trimming left V 4 bases short and J 6 bases short, with 13 bases between. Per the germline V gene, CDR1 is ENHRY and CDR2 is SYGVKD. The CDR3 sequence is CAISGGGFGEQYF. The DNA of the CDR3 is TGTGCCATCAGTGGTGGAGGGTTCGGCGAGCAGTACTTC.

The rearrangement uses TRBV28 and TRBJ2-3; 7 bases fit TRBD1. The V segment lost 6 bases and the J segment 0 bases; nucleotides outside the gene matches: 0. The CDR3 runs 13 residues. CDR1 is MDHEN, CDR2 SYDVKM, per germline. The CDR3 DNA is TGTGCCAGCAGGACAGGGAGCACAGATACGCAGTATTTT. The encoded protein is CASRTGSTDTQYF.

Concerning this clone: The junction does not match germline at one end; this may be a read error. The chain couples TRBV5-8 to TRBJ2-7; no clear D gene. CDR3 length equals 8 residues. CDR1 is SGHTS and CDR2 is YDEGEE in the germline V gene. The CDR3 protein is CASSLDGF. The CDR3 DNA is TGTGCCAGCAGCCTAGACGGTTTC.

The chain joins TRBV5-8 to TRBJ1-2; no clear D gene. Germline V gene lookup returns CDR1 SGHTS and CDR2 YDEGEE. V was clipped by 4 bases and J by 8 bases, with 12 bases between them. The length of the CDR3 is 12 residues. CDR3 bases: TGTGCCAGCAGCCCTGACACGAAGGGCTACACCTTC. The encoded protein is CASSPDTKGYTF.

This chain joins TRBV11-2 and TRBJ2-5; 14 bases match TRBD2. V lost 4 bases, J lost 4 bases, and 8 bases stayed unmatched. The CDR3 has 17 residues. Looked up from germline, CDR1 is SGHAT and CDR2 is FQNNGV. CDR3 sequence reads: CASSSGLAGVEGETQYF. The CDR3 region has the DNA TGTGCCAGCAGCTCGGGACTAGCGGGAGTAGAGGGAGAGACCCAGTACTTC. Combining the CDR3 with reference TRBV11-2 and TRBJ2-5 gives the whole variable domain EAGVAQSPRYKIIEKRQSVAFWCNPISGHATLYWYQQILGQGPKLLIQFQNNGVVDDSQLPKDRFSAERLKGVDSTLKIQPAKLEDSAVYLCASSSGLAGVEGETQYFGPGTRLLVL.

This clone was recorded a few times. V usage is TRBV28 and J usage is TRBJ1-1; 7 bases line up with TRBD1. The germline V gene encodes CDR1 MDHEN and CDR2 SYDVKM. CDR3 size: 12 residues. After removal of 9 bases from V and 4 bases from J, the junction contained 5 bases not matched to a gene. The CDR3 loop reads CASDSGGTEAFF. The CDR3 bases are TGTGCCAGTGATTCAGGGGGCACTGAAGCTTTCTTT.